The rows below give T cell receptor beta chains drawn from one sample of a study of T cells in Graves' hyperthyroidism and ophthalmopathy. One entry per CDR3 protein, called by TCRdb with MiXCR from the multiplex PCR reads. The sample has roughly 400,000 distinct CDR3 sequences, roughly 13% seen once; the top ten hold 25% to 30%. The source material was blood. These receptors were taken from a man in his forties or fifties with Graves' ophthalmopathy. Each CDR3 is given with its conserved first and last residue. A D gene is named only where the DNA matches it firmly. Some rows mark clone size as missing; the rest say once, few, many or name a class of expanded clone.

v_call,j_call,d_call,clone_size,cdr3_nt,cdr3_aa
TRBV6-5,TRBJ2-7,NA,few,TGTGCCAGCAGTTACTCAGAGGGGCCCCATTTCTACGAGCAGTACTTC,CASSYSEGPHFYEQYF
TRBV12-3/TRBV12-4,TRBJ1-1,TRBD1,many,TGTGCCAGCAGCGCTGACAGGGGTAACACTGAAGCTTTCTTT,CASSADRGNTEAFF
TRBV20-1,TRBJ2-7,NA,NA,TGCAGTGCTAGTTTAGCGGGACAGCCCTTGCAGCAGTACTTC,CSASLAGQPLQQYF
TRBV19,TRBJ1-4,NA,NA,TGTGCCAGTAGTATTGGCAGAGAGCTACTGTTTTTT,CASSIGRELLFF
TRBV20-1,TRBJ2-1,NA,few,TGCAGTGCTAGAACTAGACTGAATGAGCAGTTCTTC,CSARTRLNEQFF
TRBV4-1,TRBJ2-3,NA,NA,TGCGCCAGCAGCCTCCGAGGGAATCGGGGAAGGGGCACAGATACGCAGTATTTT,CASSLRGNRGRGTDTQYF
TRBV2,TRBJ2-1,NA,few,TGTGCCAGAAGTACGGAGGGCTACAATGAGCAGTTCTTC,CARSTEGYNEQFF
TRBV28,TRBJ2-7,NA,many,TGTGCCAGCAGTTTCCGGCAGGGTGTAGAGCAGTACTTC,CASSFRQGVEQYF
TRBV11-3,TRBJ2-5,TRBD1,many,TGTGCCAGCAGGATGACAGGGTTAGAGACCCAGTACTTC,CASRMTGLETQYF
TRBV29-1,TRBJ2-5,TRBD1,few,TGCAGCGTTGAAGCGGGACAGCCCCAAGAGACCCAGTACTTC,CSVEAGQPQETQYF
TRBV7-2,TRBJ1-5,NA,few,TGTGCCAGCAGTCATGACCCTGGCAATCAGCCCCAGCATTTT,CASSHDPGNQPQHF
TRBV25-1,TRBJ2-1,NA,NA,TGTGCCAGCAGTGAGCTGGGAGCGGGCAGCTACAATGAGCAGTTCTTC,CASSELGAGSYNEQFF
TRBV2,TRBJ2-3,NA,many,TGTGCCAGCTCGTCAACTAGCGTACAGGGGGGTACGCAGTATTTT,CASSSTSVQGGTQYF
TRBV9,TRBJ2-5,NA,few,TGTGCCAGCAGCGGACAGCTGCAAGAGACCCAGTACTTC,CASSGQLQETQYF
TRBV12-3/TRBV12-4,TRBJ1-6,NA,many,TGTGCCAGCAGTCCCACCGGGACGGGAGGGTTAGTTTCACCCCTCCACTTT,CASSPTGTGGLVSPLHF
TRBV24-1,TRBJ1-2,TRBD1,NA,TGTGCCACCAGTGATCCACGGACAGGGTCAAGATATGGCTACACCTTC,CATSDPRTGSRYGYTF
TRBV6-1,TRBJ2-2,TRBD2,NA,TGTGCCAGCTCATACCCGCTAGCGGGAGCCCCGAACACCGGGGAGCTGCTTTTT,CASSYPLAGAPNTGELLF
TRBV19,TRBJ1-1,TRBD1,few,TGTGCCAGCTCAAGACAGGGTGAGAACACTGAAGCTTTCTTT,CASSRQGENTEAFF
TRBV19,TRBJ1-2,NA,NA,TGTGCCAGTACCGACGATATAACAGGGCGCTATGGCTACACCTTC,CASTDDITGRYGYTF
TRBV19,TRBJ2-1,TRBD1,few,TGTGCCAGTAGTAGCCGACAGGGGGCTCTTAATGAGCAGTTCTTC,CASSSRQGALNEQFF
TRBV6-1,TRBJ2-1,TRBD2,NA,TGTGCCAGCAGCCTGGGACTAGCATCTGAGCAGTTCTTC,CASSLGLASEQFF
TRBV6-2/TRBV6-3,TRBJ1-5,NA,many,TGTGCCAGCAGTTACAATCTCAATCAGCCCCAGCATTTT,CASSYNLNQPQHF
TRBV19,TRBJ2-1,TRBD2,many,TGTGCCAGTGGCGGAACTAGCGGGAGCGTCGATGAGCAGTTCTTC,CASGGTSGSVDEQFF
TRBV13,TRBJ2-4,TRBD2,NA,TGTGCCAGCAGCTTAGGCCGCGGGGGGCTAGCCAAAAACATTCAGTACTTC,CASSLGRGGLAKNIQYF
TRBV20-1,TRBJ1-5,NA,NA,TGCAGTGCTAGAGAGGGGGGGCTAAATCAGCCCCAGCATTTT,CSAREGGLNQPQHF
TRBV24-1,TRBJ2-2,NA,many,TGTGCCACCAGTGAGCGACAACCCGGGGAGCTGTTTTTT,CATSERQPGELFF
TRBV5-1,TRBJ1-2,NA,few,TGCGCCAGCTCGACCGAGGAGGGACGCGGCTACACCTTC,CASSTEEGRGYTF
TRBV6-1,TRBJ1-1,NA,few,TGTGCCAGCAGCCCCGAGGGGGGAGTGTCAACTGAAGCTTTCTTT,CASSPEGGVSTEAFF
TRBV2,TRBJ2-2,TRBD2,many,TGTGCCAGCAGTGAAGCGCTTCCTCGGCTAGCGGGAGCATGGGAGCTGTTTTTT,CASSEALPRLAGAWELFF
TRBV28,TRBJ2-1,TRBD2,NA,TGTGCCAGCACCTTTAGGGGGACTAGCGGGAGGAATGAGCAGTTCTTC,CASTFRGTSGRNEQFF
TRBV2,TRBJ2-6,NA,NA,TGTGCCAGATTTGGAGACACGGCCCACTCTGGGGCCAACGTCCTGACTTTC,CARFGDTAHSGANVLTF
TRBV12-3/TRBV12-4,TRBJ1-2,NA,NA,TGTGCCAGCAGTTTAGATGGAGGGGCGCGTGGCTACACCTTC,CASSLDGGARGYTF